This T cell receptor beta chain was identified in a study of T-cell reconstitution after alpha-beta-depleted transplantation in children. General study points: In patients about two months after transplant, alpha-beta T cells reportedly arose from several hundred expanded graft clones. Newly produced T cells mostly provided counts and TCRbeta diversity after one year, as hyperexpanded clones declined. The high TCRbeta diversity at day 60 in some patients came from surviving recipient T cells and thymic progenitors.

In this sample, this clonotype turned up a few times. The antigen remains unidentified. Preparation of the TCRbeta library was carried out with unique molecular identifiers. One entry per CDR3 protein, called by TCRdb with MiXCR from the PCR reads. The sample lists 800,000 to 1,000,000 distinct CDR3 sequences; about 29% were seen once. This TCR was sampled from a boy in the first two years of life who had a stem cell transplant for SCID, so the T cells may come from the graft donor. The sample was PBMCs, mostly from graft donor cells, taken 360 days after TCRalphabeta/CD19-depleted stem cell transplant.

The CDR3 loop is CASSRDLRAGEYNEQFF. The CDR3 DNA is TGCGCCAGCAGCCGCGACCTCCGGGCGGGGGAGTACAATGAGCAGTTCTTC. The chain is built from TRBV4-3 and TRBJ2-1; 7 bases align to TRBD2. J lost 4 bases, V lost 4 bases, and 13 bases had no gene match. Germline V gene sequence: CDR1 LGHNA, CDR2 YSLEER. The CDR3 runs to 17 residues.